This T cell receptor beta chain was documented in a study of PD-L1 blockade in urothelial cancer. Study-level information: Researchers looked at the blood 3 weeks (second dose) and 6 weeks after treatment began.

Findings and caveats of the study: Durable-benefit patients showed greater tumor-associated blood clone expansion at 3 weeks.

TCRdb's table, derived via immunoSEQ multiplex PCR, lists solely in-frame clones and lacks some. Seen here are 55,000 to 80,000 clones, around 87% observed once, and the top ten hold 14% to 15%. The CDR3 consists of 13 residues. The V gene end was trimmed by 11 bases and the J gene end by 5 bases; junction bases not matched to a gene: 7. Germline CDR1 is MNHNS and CDR2 is SASEGT. Regarding this clone: Its target is not known.

The time point: pretreatment peripheral blood. Patients yielded 1 to 8 samples each, pretreatment and on-treatment. This TCR came from a man aged 55 to 70 with urothelial cancer. The chain recombines TRBV6-1 with TRBJ2-7; 12 bases match TRBD1. The sample consisted of PBMCs, taken around atezolizumab (anti-PD-L1) treatment. CDR3 loop: CAGAGTGGDEQYF. CDR3 coding DNA: TGTGCCGGCGCCGGGACAGGGGGCGACGAGCAGTACTTC.